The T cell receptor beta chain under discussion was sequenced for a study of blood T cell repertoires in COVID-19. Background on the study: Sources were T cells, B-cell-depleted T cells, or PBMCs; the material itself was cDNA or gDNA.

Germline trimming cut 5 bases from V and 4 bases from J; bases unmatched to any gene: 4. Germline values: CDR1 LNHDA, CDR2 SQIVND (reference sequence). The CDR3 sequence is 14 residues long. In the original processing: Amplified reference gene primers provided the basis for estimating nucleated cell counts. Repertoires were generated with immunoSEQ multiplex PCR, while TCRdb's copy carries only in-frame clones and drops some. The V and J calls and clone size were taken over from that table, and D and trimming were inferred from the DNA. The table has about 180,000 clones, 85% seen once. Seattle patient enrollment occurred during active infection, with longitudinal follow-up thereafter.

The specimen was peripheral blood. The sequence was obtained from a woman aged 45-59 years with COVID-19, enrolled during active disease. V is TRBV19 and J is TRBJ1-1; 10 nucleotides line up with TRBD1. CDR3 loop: CASSSTGGFTEAFF. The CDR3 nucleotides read TGTGCCAGTAGTTCGACAGGGGGCTTCACTGAAGCTTTCTTT.